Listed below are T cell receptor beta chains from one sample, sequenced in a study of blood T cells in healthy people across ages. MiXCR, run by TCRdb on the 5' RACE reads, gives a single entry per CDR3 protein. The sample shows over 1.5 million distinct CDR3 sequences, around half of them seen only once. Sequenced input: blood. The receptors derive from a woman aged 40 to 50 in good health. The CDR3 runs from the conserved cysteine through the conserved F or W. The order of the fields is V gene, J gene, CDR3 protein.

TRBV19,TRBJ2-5,CASSISRTGTEETQYF
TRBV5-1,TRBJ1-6,CASSLQPGPTNSPLHF
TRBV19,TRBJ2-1,CATRPMPYNEQFF
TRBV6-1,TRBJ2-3,CASRQDLAGATKTQYF
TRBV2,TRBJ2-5,CASSEGGGGLETRYF
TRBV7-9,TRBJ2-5,CASETSGEQETQYF
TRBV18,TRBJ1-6,CASSKQGYNSPLHF
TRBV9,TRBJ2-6,CASRTRDSTSGANVLTF
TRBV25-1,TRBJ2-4,CASSDRKLAGGLGAEQYF
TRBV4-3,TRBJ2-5,CASSLGTTSAETQYF